This TCR beta chain was found in a study of blood T cell repertoires in COVID-19. CDR3 length equals 13 residues. Deletions cut 4 bases from V and 3 bases from J, with 9 bases between. Produced via immunoSEQ multiplex PCR; TCRdb's table is partial and in-frame only. The sample records approximately 150,000 clones, 75% to 90% being singletons. J is TRBJ1-1 and V is TRBV12-3 or TRBV12-4; D uncertain. The TCR comes from a human donor in a cohort sampled during active COVID-19. Material for sequencing was peripheral blood. The chain's CDR3 is CASSSVGDTEAFF. The CDR3 region has the DNA TGTGCCAGCAGTTCTGTAGGAGACACTGAAGCTTTCTTT.